What follows are 18 T cell receptor beta chains derived from one specimen sequenced in a study of molecular identifiers for immune sequencing clone quantification. TCRdb re-derived calls from the PCR reads in MiXCR, one entry per CDR3 protein. The table records about 40,000 distinct CDR3 sequences, roughly 19% of them present only once. Sequenced: naive CD8+ T cells from blood, with Jurkat cell RNA spiked in. Sample subset: FACS-sorted CD8+CD4-CCR7+CD45RA+ naive T cells. The receptors stem from a human donor in good health. Some libraries in this study had Jurkat cell RNA spiked in.

The sample holds many counts of this clonotype. V usage is TRBV29-1 and J usage is TRBJ2-7; TRBD2 is a possible D gene (5 bases). V lost 4 bases, J lost 2 bases, and 12 bases lay in between. CDR3 size: 13 residues. The V gene's germline CDR1 is SQVTM and CDR2 ANQGSEA. The CDR3 bases are TGCAGCGTTGGAGAGGGTATTGCCTACGAGCAGTACTTC. Translated, it gives CSVGEGIAYEQYF.

This clonotype has a count of ten or more. The rearrangement joins TRBV11-2 to TRBJ2-3, with D perhaps matching TRBD1 (6 bases). This CDR3 is built from 16 residues. V dropped 5 bases and J dropped 4 bases, with 19 bases sitting between them. CDR1 is SGHAT and CDR2 is FQNNGV in the germline V gene. The CDR3 DNA reads TGTGCCAGCAGCCCCTTTGTTAGTGGGGGCGCAGATACGCAGTATTTT. Translating it yields CASSPFVSGGADTQYF.

This clonotype has a count of ten or more. The chain joins TRBV20-1 to TRBJ2-1; the D is unclear. The CDR3 covers 13 residues. Trimming pared 0 bases from V and 4 bases from J, leaving 7 bases between. CDR1 DFQATT and CDR2 SNEGSKA come from the germline V gene (reference sequence). CDR3: CSAREPPYNEQFF. The CDR3 coding sequence is TGCAGTGCTAGAGAACCGCCGTACAATGAGCAGTTCTTC.

This clonotype showed up many times. For the CDR3, the DNA is TGTGCCAGCAGTCCTATAGGGACCGGTCTGCTCTACGAGCAGTACTTC. This codes for CASSPIGTGLLYEQYF. V is TRBV28 and J is TRBJ2-7; D possibly uses TRBD1 or TRBD2 (5 bases each). Trimming pared 5 bases from V and 3 bases from J, leaving 20 bases between. This CDR3 has 16 amino acids. Looked up from germline, CDR1 is MDHEN and CDR2 is SYDVKM.

This clonotype was seen many times. The chain couples TRBV10-3 to TRBJ2-7; 10 nucleotides align to TRBD2. Germline CDR1 is ENHRY and CDR2 is SYGVKD. V gave up 4 bases and J gave up 3 bases; unmatched junction bases: 3. This CDR3 region has 14 residues. CDR3 amino acids: CAISVQREGYEQYF. DNA for the CDR3: TGTGCCATCAGTGTTCAGCGGGAGGGCTACGAGCAGTACTTC.

This clonotype was seen repeatedly, ten times or more. The chain employs TRBV12-3 or TRBV12-4 and TRBJ2-3; no definite D call. Trimming removed 1 base at V and 1 base at J, with 12 bases between. This CDR3 spans 16 amino acids. CDR3 sequence reads: CASSLGSEYRTDTQYF. The CDR3 DNA reads as TGTGCCAGCAGTTTAGGTTCTGAGTACCGCACAGATACGCAGTATTTT.

At least ten counts were recorded for this clonotype. V usage is TRBV6-1 and J usage is TRBJ2-3, with D perhaps matching TRBD1 or TRBD2 (6 bases each). The V end lost 4 bases, the J end lost 1 base, and 15 bases lay between the germline ends. This CDR3 region has 16 residues. The V gene's germline CDR1 is MNHNS and CDR2 SASEGT. The DNA of the CDR3 is TGTGCCAGCAGTGGACAGGAGGGTTGGGGCACAGATACGCAGTATTTT. Protein sequence: CASSGQEGWGTDTQYF.

This clonotype has a count of ten or more. J is TRBJ2-3 and V is TRBV4-1; D ambiguous. CDR1 is MGHRA, CDR2 YSYEKL, per germline. CDR3 length equals 12 residues. The V and J ends lost 3 bases and 5 bases respectively, with 6 bases between them. CDR3: CASSHLGDTQYF. CDR3 DNA sequence: TGCGCCAGCAGCCACCTGGGAGATACGCAGTATTTT.

This clonotype was found many times. This chain links TRBV14 with TRBJ2-3, with 10 bases matching TRBD1. The CDR3 spans 16 residues. The ends lost 3 bases at V and 4 bases at J; junction bases unmatched: 7. From germline, CDR1 is SGHDN and CDR2 FVKESK. In DNA form, the CDR3 reads TGTGCCAGCAGCCAGCACCCGGGACAGGGGCCAGATACGCAGTATTTT. Translating it yields CASSQHPGQGPDTQYF. Combining the CDR3 with reference TRBV14 and TRBJ2-3 gives the whole variable domain EAGVTQFPSHSVIEKGQTVTLRCDPISGHDNLYWYRRVMGKEIKFLLHFVKESKQDESGMPNNRFLAERTGGTYSTLKVQPAELEDSGVYFCASSQHPGQGPDTQYFGPGTRLTVL.

In this sample, this clonotype turned up many times. The V and J genes are TRBV27 and TRBJ2-5; 9 bases are shared with TRBD2. CDR3 length equals 16 residues. The germline V gene has CDR1 MNHEY and CDR2 SMNVEV (reference sequence). J lost 5 bases, V lost 6 bases, and 13 bases had no gene match. CDR3 protein: CASRPQIAGVRETQYF. The CDR3, as DNA: TGTGCCAGCAGACCGCAAATAGCGGGAGTAAGGGAGACCCAGTACTTC.

This clonotype was counted at least ten times. This chain uses TRBV14 with TRBJ2-7; D is undetermined. CDR3 length equals 15 residues. Germline CDR1 reads SGHDN; CDR2 reads FVKESK. Trimming took off 1 base at V and 2 bases at J, with 12 bases between the two ends. Here the CDR3 reads CASSQGLRSPYEQYF. CDR3 in DNA: TGTGCCAGCAGCCAAGGGTTGCGTAGCCCCTACGAGCAGTACTTC. Full variable domain (missing parts from reference TRBV14 and TRBJ2-7): EAGVTQFPSHSVIEKGQTVTLRCDPISGHDNLYWYRRVMGKEIKFLLHFVKESKQDESGMPNNRFLAERTGGTYSTLKVQPAELEDSGVYFCASSQGLRSPYEQYFGPGTRLTVT.

This clonotype was observed a few times. A much larger clone sits a single nucleotide away, making a read error possible. The V and J genes are TRBV29-1 and TRBJ1-4; D is perhaps TRBD1 (5 bases). The CDR3 is 11 residues long. Trimming removed 6 bases from V and 11 bases from J, with 13 bases in between. Germline loops: CDR1 SQVTM, CDR2 ANQGSEA. The CDR3 DNA reads TGCAGCGTGGGACGGGGGGACAAACTGTTTTTT. Translating gives CSVGRGDKLFF. The full variable domain, in which reference TRBV29-1 and TRBJ1-4 provide the parts outside the CDR3, is SAVISQKPSRDICQRGTSLTIQCQVDSQVTMMFWYRQQPGQSLTLIATANQGSEATYESGFVIDKFPISRPNLTFSTLTVSNMSPEDSSIYLCSVGRGDKLFFGSGTQLSVL.

This clonotype is a singleton in its sample. This could be a read error, since a much larger clone is one nucleotide away. The chain carries TRBV13 and TRBJ2-7; a possible D gene is TRBD2 (5 bases). In germline, CDR1 is PRHDT, CDR2 FYEKMQ (reference sequence). This CDR3 has 12 residues. The CDR3 DNA reads TGTGCCAACAGCTTAGAGGGTTACGAGCAGTACTTC. This gives the protein CANSLEGYEQYF.

This clonotype was recorded at least ten times. This chain links TRBV2 with TRBJ2-4; TRBD2 aligns across 10 bases. This CDR3 is built from 17 residues. The germline V gene encodes CDR1 SNHLY and CDR2 FYNNEI. Trimming cost V 4 bases and J 0 bases; bases outside gene matches: 6. The DNA of the CDR3 is TGTGCCAGCAGTGGCGCTAGCGGGGGACTAGCCAAAAACATTCAGTACTTC. It translates to CASSGASGGLAKNIQYF. Filled out from reference TRBV2 and TRBJ2-4, the complete variable domain reads EPEVTQTPSHQVTQMGQEVILRCVPISNHLYFYWYRQILGQKVEFLVSFYNNEISEKSEIFDDQFSVERPDGSNFTLKIRSTKLEDSAMYFCASSGASGGLAKNIQYFGAGTRLSVL.

This clonotype appeared many times. This chain's CDR3 is CASSLALEWETQYF. The CDR3 DNA reads TGTGCCAGCAGTTTAGCGCTAGAATGGGAGACCCAGTACTTC. The genes are TRBV12-3 or TRBV12-4 and TRBJ2-5, with D unresolved. Trimming took 0 bases from V and 5 from J, leaving 10 bases between them. CDR3 length: 14 amino acids.

This clonotype was seen many times. The V gene is TRBV11-3, the J gene TRBJ2-2; D remains unclear. V shed 5 bases and J shed 5 bases, with 6 bases lying between them. Per the germline V gene, CDR1 is SGHNT and CDR2 is YENEEA. CDR3 length: 12 residues. In DNA form, the CDR3 reads TGTGCCAGCAGCCCCTGGACCGGGGAGCTGTTTTTT. Translation: CASSPWTGELFF.

This clonotype was seen at least ten times. The chain recombines TRBV20-1 with TRBJ2-7, with a weak D call TRBD2 (6 bases). The CDR3 covers 15 residues. The V gene's germline CDR1 is DFQATT and CDR2 SNEGSKA (reference sequence). The germline V and J ends were trimmed by 0 bases and 2 bases, with 14 bases remaining between them. Written as DNA, the CDR3 is TGCAGTGCTAGAGATATAGGAGGGGACCCCTACGAGCAGTACTTC. It encodes CSARDIGGDPYEQYF.

This clonotype is judged medium-sized. The chain employs TRBV29-1 and TRBJ2-7; D call uncertain. Trimming left V 6 bases short and J 2 bases short, with 11 bases between. Looked up from germline, CDR1 is SQVTM and CDR2 is ANQGSEA. The CDR3 contains 12 residues. CDR3 sequence (DNA): TGCAGCGTCGCTGGGCCGGCCTACGAGCAGTACTTC. This encodes CSVAGPAYEQYF.